A selection of T cell receptor beta chains follows, all from one sample in a study of blood T cell repertoires in COVID-19. Some clones are missing from TCRdb's copy, which holds only in-frame ones; the method was immunoSEQ multiplex PCR. There are about 74,000 clones in the sample; approximately 88% occur only once, and 5.5% to 7.5% lies in the top ten. The material sequenced was peripheral blood. The receptor source for this set is a woman older than 75 with acute or convalescent COVID-19. Each CDR3 is given with its conserved first and last residue. Fields, in order: V gene, J gene, clone size, CDR3 protein. Some rows have no size entry. The others give once, few or many, or a class for an expanded clone.

v_gene: TRBV6-1; j_gene: TRBJ2-7; abundance: few; CDR3aa: CASSEAGAKLREQYF
v_gene: TRBV19; j_gene: TRBJ1-5; abundance: -; CDR3aa: CASSSRGGDQPQHF
v_gene: TRBV27; j_gene: TRBJ2-7; abundance: -; CDR3aa: CASSLSGTGGTYEQYF
v_gene: TRBV6-5; j_gene: TRBJ2-7; abundance: -; CDR3aa: CASSQATTYEQYF
v_gene: TRBV5-1; j_gene: TRBJ2-1; abundance: -; CDR3aa: CASSQQGNEQFF
v_gene: TRBV9; j_gene: TRBJ1-6; abundance: -; CDR3aa: CASSVQGGNSPLHF
v_gene: TRBV12-3/TRBV12-4; j_gene: TRBJ1-2; abundance: -; CDR3aa: CASSPGTAYGYTF
v_gene: TRBV19; j_gene: TRBJ2-7; abundance: -; CDR3aa: CASSMGTKSHEQYF
v_gene: TRBV19; j_gene: TRBJ2-6; abundance: once; CDR3aa: CASSTQGSGANVLTF
v_gene: TRBV7-2; j_gene: TRBJ1-6; abundance: -; CDR3aa: CASSPRQVGNSPLHF
v_gene: TRBV30; j_gene: TRBJ1-6; abundance: once; CDR3aa: CAWSAQSSYNSPLHF
v_gene: TRBV18; j_gene: TRBJ1-4; abundance: -; CDR3aa: CASGSGTESLSNEKLFF
v_gene: TRBV6-5; j_gene: TRBJ2-7; abundance: -; CDR3aa: CASVNYGGRSYEQYF
v_gene: TRBV7-9; j_gene: TRBJ2-7; abundance: -; CDR3aa: CASSWSAGGGSYEQYF
v_gene: TRBV5-6; j_gene: TRBJ1-2; abundance: -; CDR3aa: CASSSGPSSNGYTF
v_gene: TRBV30; j_gene: TRBJ1-4; abundance: -; CDR3aa: CAWDQGINEKLFF
v_gene: TRBV7-6; j_gene: TRBJ1-1; abundance: -; CDR3aa: CASSAGEHTEAFF
v_gene: TRBV2; j_gene: TRBJ2-7; abundance: -; CDR3aa: CAIKQGYEQYF
v_gene: TRBV18; j_gene: TRBJ1-6; abundance: -; CDR3aa: CASSRGGTGTSPLHF
v_gene: TRBV6-2/TRBV6-3; j_gene: TRBJ1-1; abundance: -; CDR3aa: CASSLGRYTEAFF
v_gene: TRBV29-1; j_gene: TRBJ2-7; abundance: -; CDR3aa: CSGGLAAGGEQYF
v_gene: TRBV3-1/TRBV3-2; j_gene: TRBJ2-2; abundance: -; CDR3aa: CASRPRHTPGRLAGTGELFF
v_gene: TRBV5-1; j_gene: TRBJ2-1; abundance: -; CDR3aa: CASSLLAGRYNEQFF
v_gene: TRBV9; j_gene: TRBJ1-2; abundance: -; CDR3aa: CASSVRDRGGYTF
v_gene: TRBV7-2; j_gene: TRBJ1-2; abundance: -; CDR3aa: CASSLDPGVGGYTF
v_gene: TRBV5-4; j_gene: TRBJ2-1; abundance: -; CDR3aa: CASSQVTLSHEQFF
v_gene: TRBV11-2; j_gene: TRBJ2-5; abundance: once; CDR3aa: CASSQGYGGAETQYF
v_gene: TRBV5-4; j_gene: TRBJ2-1; abundance: -; CDR3aa: CASSLPESYNEQFF
v_gene: TRBV5-1; j_gene: TRBJ2-7; abundance: -; CDR3aa: CASSLLAVSYEQYF
v_gene: TRBV11-3; j_gene: TRBJ2-1; abundance: -; CDR3aa: CASSKTSGSNEQFF
v_gene: TRBV5-1; j_gene: TRBJ2-5; abundance: -; CDR3aa: CASSWSSGQETQYF
v_gene: TRBV5-4; j_gene: TRBJ2-1; abundance: -; CDR3aa: CASSPRGTPQDEQFF
v_gene: TRBV2; j_gene: TRBJ1-1; abundance: -; CDR3aa: CASSFLPDRNTEAFF
v_gene: TRBV18; j_gene: TRBJ1-1; abundance: -; CDR3aa: CASSPQTGTHTEAFF
v_gene: TRBV19; j_gene: TRBJ1-2; abundance: -; CDR3aa: CASSPQPGNYGYTF
v_gene: TRBV14; j_gene: TRBJ1-2; abundance: -; CDR3aa: CASSQDLSSGTYDGYTF
v_gene: TRBV2; j_gene: TRBJ2-3; abundance: few; CDR3aa: CASRPPPSGSTDTQYF
v_gene: TRBV30; j_gene: TRBJ2-6; abundance: -; CDR3aa: CACGATLTGANVLTF
v_gene: TRBV5-4; j_gene: TRBJ1-4; abundance: -; CDR3aa: CASSRGGGNEKLFF
v_gene: TRBV6-1; j_gene: TRBJ2-1; abundance: -; CDR3aa: CASSEAYSGYYNEQFF
v_gene: TRBV2; j_gene: TRBJ1-3; abundance: -; CDR3aa: CASRPRVETGNTIYF
v_gene: TRBV7-3; j_gene: TRBJ2-3; abundance: -; CDR3aa: CASRLGGGATDTQYF
v_gene: TRBV7-2; j_gene: TRBJ1-3; abundance: -; CDR3aa: CASSWGGPGNTIYF
v_gene: TRBV29-1; j_gene: TRBJ2-7; abundance: few; CDR3aa: CSALRDTGLYEQYF
v_gene: TRBV28; j_gene: TRBJ2-3; abundance: once; CDR3aa: CASSPSGGYTDTQYF
v_gene: TRBV4-3; j_gene: TRBJ1-4; abundance: -; CDR3aa: CASSQDLAPVSEKLFF
v_gene: TRBV5-4; j_gene: TRBJ2-5; abundance: -; CDR3aa: CASSSGTVQETQYF
v_gene: TRBV19; j_gene: TRBJ1-4; abundance: -; CDR3aa: CASNGRTRRGEKLFF
v_gene: TRBV12-3/TRBV12-4; j_gene: TRBJ2-4; abundance: once; CDR3aa: CASSLVGKNIQYF
v_gene: TRBV10-3; j_gene: TRBJ1-5; abundance: -; CDR3aa: CAISESGGQLNQPQHF
v_gene: TRBV10-2; j_gene: TRBJ2-5; abundance: few; CDR3aa: CASSEQQETQYF